This T cell receptor beta chain stems from a study of blood T cells in healthy people across ages (dated by TCRdb to between 2014 and 2016). About the investigation overall: In model experiments, roughly one uniquely barcoded TCR beta cDNA molecule per two T cells was captured by template switching. Using deep sequencing normalized with unique cDNA molecular identifiers, the study measured how TCR beta repertoire diversity changes with age. Donors were grouped into four age groups: young (average 16 years), middle-aged (under 40), aged (around 62) and long-lived (approximately 75). To avoid experimental bias, donors of different ages were randomly spread across the sequencing lanes. The study analyzed two additional independent replicas of 1 million unique cDNA reads from the same blood draw for two donors, one aged 18 to 29 and one aged 80 or older. Broader findings and caveats from the paper: As age increased, observed TCR beta diversity per million T cells dropped in a roughly linear way, and a significant reduction was already evident by age roughly 40. Compared with the aged group, the long-lived group had more naive CD4+ T cells, fewer expanded clones and increased TCR diversity, a pattern suggesting age selection. Because donor CMV infection status was unknown, age-related changes in expanded clonotypes were potentially confounded. Conclusive comparison of naive and antigen-experienced compartments was prevented by the profiling of bulk unsorted PBMCs. Estimates of total diversity based on one million sequenced T cells were considered lower bounds and underestimates. There was a strong correlation between observed TCR beta diversity and the percentage of naive T cells measured by flow cytometry.

Systemically healthy Caucasian individuals from Russia, around 39 in total and aged about 6 to 100 years, were included as donors. Around 10 milliliters of peripheral blood were collected from each donor into EDTA-treated Vacutainer tubes. Ficoll-Paque density-gradient centrifugation was used to isolate PBMCs, with at least 7 million per sample. Total RNA, at least 6 micrograms per sample, was extracted from PBMCs with Trizol reagent. For every donor, flow cytometry on a PBMC aliquot measured the percentage of naive CD45RAhigh/CD27high T cells. There are a few counts of this clonotype. This clone's antigen is unknown. No base-level quality is on record; no much larger clone is a single base apart. The protocol used for the library was 5' RACE. Sequencing instrument: Illumina HiSeq 2500. A second roughly 7 to 12 cycle PCR used a sample-barcoded 5' primer and a J-beta primer mix. A unique molecular identifier was introduced onto each TCR beta cDNA molecule by a template-switch 5' adaptor carrying 12 random nucleotides. Each sample yielded at least 3 million CDR3-containing paired-end reads. First-strand cDNA was synthesized from all RNA with the Mint cDNA synthesis kit, primed by a TRBC-specific oligonucleotide. Following uracil-DNA glycosylase treatment, all cDNA underwent a first 18-cycle PCR with the universal primers M1SS and BC2_uni_R. Turning to the authors' computational methods: Each sample was normalized by randomly selecting 1 million high-quality reads, each carrying a distinct molecular identifier. Reads sharing molecular identifiers were discarded rather than binned into consensus sequences. CDR3 identification, clonotype clustering and error correction used MiTCR with a Q25 quality threshold and the strictest error-elimination algorithm. A nonparametric unseen species model using Euler transformation provided a lower-bound estimate of total TCR beta diversity. In TCRdb, the public reads were trimmed at Q25 with fastp and aligned with MiXCR, with productive beta chains retained. Rows with a matching CDR3 protein are joined into one entry that keeps the most common DNA and genes. In this record, the V and J calls reflect TCRdb's handling and not the investigators' own analysis. A total of 1.5 million to 1.8 million distinct CDR3 sequences appear in this sample, roughly 43% of them only once. The top ten constitute 4% of the sample.

The sample consisted of blood. This TCR was recovered from a woman younger than 30 in good health.

CDR3 protein: CSVRLWTEAFF. In nucleotides, the sequence is TGCAGCGTGAGGCTATGGACTGAAGCTTTCTTT. Recombination joined TRBV29-1 with TRBJ1-1; no confident D gene assignment can be made. The germline V gene provides CDR1 SQVTM and CDR2 ANQGSEA. The CDR3 has 11 amino acids, counting the end cysteine and phenylalanine. Left in the record is the CDR3 DNA by itself, 33 bases read in frame from the first base. V is pared back by 6 bases and J by 5 bases, with 10 bases lying between the germline termini.